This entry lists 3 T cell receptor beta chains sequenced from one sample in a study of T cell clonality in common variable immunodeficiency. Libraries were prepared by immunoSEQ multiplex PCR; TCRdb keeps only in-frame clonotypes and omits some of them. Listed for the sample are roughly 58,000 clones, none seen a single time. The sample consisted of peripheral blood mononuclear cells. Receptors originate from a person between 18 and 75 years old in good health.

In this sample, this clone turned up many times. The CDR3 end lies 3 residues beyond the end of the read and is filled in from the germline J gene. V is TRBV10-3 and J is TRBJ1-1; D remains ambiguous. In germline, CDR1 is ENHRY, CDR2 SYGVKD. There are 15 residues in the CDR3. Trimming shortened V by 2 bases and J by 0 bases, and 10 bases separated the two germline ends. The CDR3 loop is CAISEAAALNTEAFF. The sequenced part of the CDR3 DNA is TGTGCCATCAGTGAGGCGGCAGCCCTGAACACTGAA.

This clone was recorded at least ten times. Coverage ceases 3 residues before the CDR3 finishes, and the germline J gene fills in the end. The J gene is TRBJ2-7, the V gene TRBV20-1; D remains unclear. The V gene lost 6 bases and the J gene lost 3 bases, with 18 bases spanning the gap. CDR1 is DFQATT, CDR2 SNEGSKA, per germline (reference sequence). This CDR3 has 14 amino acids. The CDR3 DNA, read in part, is TGCAGTGCCCGCGGAAGCAGAAACCTCTACGAG. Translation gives CSARGSRNLYE. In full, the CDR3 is CSARGSRNLYEQYF.

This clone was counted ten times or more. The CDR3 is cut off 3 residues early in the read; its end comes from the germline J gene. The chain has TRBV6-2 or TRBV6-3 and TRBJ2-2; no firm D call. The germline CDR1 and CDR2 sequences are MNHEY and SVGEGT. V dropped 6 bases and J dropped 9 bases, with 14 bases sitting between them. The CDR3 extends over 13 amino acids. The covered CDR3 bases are TGTGCCAGCAGCCGTACATTGGGCCGGGAG. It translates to CASSRTLGRE. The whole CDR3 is CASSRTLGRELFF.